This entry is about one T cell receptor beta chain. These data are taken from a study of T cell repertoires in cytomegalovirus infection. V was cut by 2 bases and J by 0 bases, with 10 bases left in between. Germline V CDR1 and CDR2: SGDLS, YYNGEE. CDR3 length: 15 residues. TCRdb reanalysed the reads using MiXCR and keeps one entry per CDR3 protein. The data contain 310,000 or so distinct CDR3 sequences, under 20% of them seen just once; the ten biggest clones take up 12%. This receptor was obtained from a human donor in good health (CMV status not recorded). Some clones in this sample may be carry-over from other donors' samples. The sequenced sample was PBMCs. The chain recombines TRBV9 with TRBJ2-3; D not resolved. This CDR3 is CASSVRQSSTDTQYF. The CDR3 nucleotides read TGTGCCAGCAGCGTGAGACAATCTAGCACAGATACGCAGTATTTT.